The 2 T cell receptor beta chains given below trace back to one sample, sequenced in a study of blood T cells in healthy people across ages. PCR was performed a second time for 7 to 11 cycles using a sample-barcoded 5' primer and a J-beta primer mix. TCRdb re-analysed the 5' RACE reads in MiXCR, keeping a single row per CDR3 protein. The table lists around 820,000 distinct CDR3 sequences, 20% to 30% of them singletons, with approximately 3.7% in the top ten. The data were also submitted as part of a second study, on T cells of mothers and their children.

The sequenced sample consisted of blood. Every receptor here comes from a boy aged 5-17 years in good health.

The genes are TRBV12-5 and TRBJ2-7, with 8 bases identical to TRBD1. The ends lost 3 bases at V and 3 bases at J; junction bases unmatched: 1. The CDR3 consists of 13 residues. In germline, CDR1 is LGHNT, CDR2 FRNRAP. CDR3 DNA sequence: TGTGCTAGTGGTTTCGACAGGGGCTACGAGCAGTACTTC. Amino acids: CASGFDRGYEQYF.

This clonotype occurred a few times. The rearrangement links TRBV29-1 to TRBJ2-5; D remains ambiguous. This CDR3 has 15 residues. Germline CDR1 and CDR2: SQVTM and ANQGSEA. V dropped 1 base and J dropped 0 bases, with 12 bases sitting between them. The CDR3 nucleotides read TGCAGCGTTGAAGCGGGCCAGACGTACCAAGAGACCCAGTACTTC. Translating it yields CSVEAGQTYQETQYF.